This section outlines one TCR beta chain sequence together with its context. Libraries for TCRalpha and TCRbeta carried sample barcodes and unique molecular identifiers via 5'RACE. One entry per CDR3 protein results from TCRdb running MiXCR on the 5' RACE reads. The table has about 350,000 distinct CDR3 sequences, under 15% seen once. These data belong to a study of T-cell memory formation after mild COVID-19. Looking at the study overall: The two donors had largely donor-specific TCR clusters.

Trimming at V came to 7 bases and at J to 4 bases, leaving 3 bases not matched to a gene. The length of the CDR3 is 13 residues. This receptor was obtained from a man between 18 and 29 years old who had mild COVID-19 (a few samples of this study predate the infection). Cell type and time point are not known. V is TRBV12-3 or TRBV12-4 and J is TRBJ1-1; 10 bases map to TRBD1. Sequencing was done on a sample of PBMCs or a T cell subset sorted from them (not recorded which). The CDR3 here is CASIRTGGTEAFF. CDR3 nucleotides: TGTGCCAGCATCAGGACAGGGGGCACTGAAGCTTTCTTT.